Listed below are T cell receptor beta chains from one sample, sequenced in a study of a mutant IDH1 vaccine in newly diagnosed glioma. Clones were read by immunoSEQ multiplex PCR, and TCRdb kept only the in-frame ones, dropping some. In the table there are about 54,000 clones, roughly 80% of which are singletons. Their target antigens are unknown. This material consisted of PBMCs, taken from a glioma patient whose treatment included an IDH1 peptide vaccine. These receptors originate from a man in his forties with glioma. CDR3s include the opening cysteine and the closing phenylalanine or tryptophan. Fields, in order: J gene, clone size, D gene, V gene, CDR3 DNA, CDR3 protein. A D gene is named only where the DNA matches it firmly. Clone sizes are given selectively: once, few, many, or a class where the clone is expanded.

>TRBJ2-3|NA|TRBD2|TRBV5-1
TGCGCCAGCAGCTTGTCGGTCGCGGGGGGTGGCACAGATACGCAGTATTTT
CASSLSVAGGGTDTQYF
>TRBJ1-1|NA|TRBD1|TRBV18
TGTGCCAGCTCACCAGACAGGGGTTTCAGGACTGAAGCTTTCTTT
CASSPDRGFRTEAFF
>TRBJ2-7|few|TRBD2|TRBV5-1
TGCGCCAGCAGCTTGTGGGGGACTAGCGGCTACGAGCAGTACTTC
CASSLWGTSGYEQYF
>TRBJ1-5|NA|TRBD1|TRBV4-1
TGCGCCAGCAGCCAAACCTCGCGACAGGGGGGCAATCAGCCCCAGCATTTT
CASSQTSRQGGNQPQHF
>TRBJ2-1|NA|NA|TRBV2
TGTGCCAGCAGTGAGAGGACACGAGCCAACAATGAGCAGTTCTTC
CASSERTRANNEQFF
>TRBJ1-5|NA|NA|TRBV7-8
TGTGCCAGCAGCTCTTACTCGACAGATAGCAATCAGCCCCAGCATTTT
CASSSYSTDSNQPQHF
>TRBJ2-5|NA|NA|TRBV11-2
TGTGCCAGCACCCAGGATCGAGAGACCCAGTACTTC
CASTQDRETQYF
>TRBJ2-2|NA|NA|TRBV29-1
TGCAGCGTTGAAGCAATCCTAGGAGGCACCGGGGAGCTGTTTTTT
CSVEAILGGTGELFF
>TRBJ1-1|few|NA|TRBV7-6
TGTGCCAGCAGCTCCACGGGGGAGAACACTGAAGCTTTCTTT
CASSSTGENTEAFF
>TRBJ1-5|few|NA|TRBV28
TGTGCCAGCACGTCGGGGGCGTACAATCAGCCCCAGCATTTT
CASTSGAYNQPQHF
>TRBJ2-5|NA|TRBD1|TRBV18
TGTGCCAGCTCATCAGGGGGCCAAGAGACCCAGTACTTC
CASSSGGQETQYF
>TRBJ1-2|NA|NA|TRBV2
TGTGCCAGCAGCCGGGCCGGTTTCAACTATGGCTACACCTTC
CASSRAGFNYGYTF
>TRBJ1-1|NA|NA|TRBV7-8
TGTGCCAGCAGCCCGGAACGGGTAAACACTGAAGCTTTCTTT
CASSPERVNTEAFF
>TRBJ2-4|once|NA|TRBV2
TGTGCCAGTACAGGGGGGGGCAAAAACATTCAGTACTTC
CASTGGGKNIQYF
>TRBJ1-1|few|NA|TRBV6-5
TGTGCCAGCAGACGTACAGGACCCAGCGGTGAAGCTTTCTTT
CASRRTGPSGEAFF
>TRBJ1-4|NA|NA|TRBV6-1
TGTGCCAGCAGTGAAGCGCTCGGGAGGGATAATGAAAAACTGTTTTTT
CASSEALGRDNEKLFF
>TRBJ2-1|NA|TRBD2|TRBV6-4
TGTGCCAGCAGTGCCAGGGCTAGCGGGGGGATCAATGAGCAGTTCTTC
CASSARASGGINEQFF
>TRBJ1-5|many|NA|TRBV7-2
TGTGCCAGCAGCTTTACAGGACTCAATCAGCCCCAGCATTTT
CASSFTGLNQPQHF
>TRBJ2-2|NA|NA|TRBV29-1
TGCAGCGTTGGTTTTCCCGGGGAGCTGTTTTTT
CSVGFPGELFF
>TRBJ2-6|NA|NA|TRBV6-5
TGTGCCAGCATGGAGGTTCAAGGGGCCAACGTCCTGACTTTC
CASMEVQGANVLTF
>TRBJ2-3|once|NA|TRBV30
TGTGCCTGGAGGCAGGGAGGAGATACGCAGTATTTT
CAWRQGGDTQYF
>TRBJ1-2|NA|NA|TRBV21-1
TGTGCCAGCAGCAAACACTCAGGGGAAGTCTATGGCTACACCTTC
CASSKHSGEVYGYTF
>TRBJ1-1|NA|TRBD1|TRBV15
TGTGCCACCTGGGGACAGGGGGTCCCGAACGGTGAAGCTTTCTTT
CATWGQGVPNGEAFF
>TRBJ2-7|NA|TRBD1|TRBV10-2
TGCGCCAGTCGACAGGGGCACTCCTACGAGCAGTACTTC
CASRQGHSYEQYF
>TRBJ2-2|NA|NA|TRBV7-6
TGTGCCAGCAGCTTAGCGGCAGGGGCGGACACCGGGGAGCTGTTTTTT
CASSLAAGADTGELFF
>TRBJ1-5|few|NA|TRBV4-1
TGCGCCAGCAGCCAAGGCCCGACTCAACCCCAGCATTTT
CASSQGPTQPQHF
>TRBJ2-3|once|TRBD2|TRBV4-1
TGCGCCAGCAGCCAGATTACTAGCGGGGTTAGCACAGATACGCAGTATTTT
CASSQITSGVSTDTQYF
>TRBJ2-5|NA|TRBD1|TRBV2
TGTGCCAGCAGTGCCCAGACGACAGGGAACCAAGAGACCCAGTACTTC
CASSAQTTGNQETQYF
>TRBJ1-1|few|TRBD1|TRBV25-1
TGTGCCAGCAGTGACCCCCGACAGGGAATGAACACTGAAGCTTTCTTT
CASSDPRQGMNTEAFF
>TRBJ2-1|NA|TRBD2|TRBV30
TGTGCCTGGAGCCTGGGGGGGGGATACAATGAGCAGTTCTTC
CAWSLGGGYNEQFF
>TRBJ1-5|NA|NA|TRBV7-9
TGTGCCAGCAGCTTTGGCACTTTTGGGAATCAGCCCCAGCATTTT
CASSFGTFGNQPQHF
>TRBJ1-1|NA|NA|TRBV5-4
TGTGCCAGCAGCTTGGCCCCGGGGTCCACTGAAGCTTTCTTT
CASSLAPGSTEAFF
>TRBJ1-2|NA|NA|TRBV27
TGTGCCAGCAGTTTGGAGGGGGGCGTTTATGGCTACACCTTC
CASSLEGGVYGYTF
>TRBJ2-5|NA|TRBD2|TRBV4-2
TGTGCCAGCAGCCAAGAAAACGGGGGGTATCGAGAGACCCAGTACTTC
CASSQENGGYRETQYF
>TRBJ1-1|NA|TRBD1|TRBV9
TGTGCCAGCAGCGTAGAACCACAGGGGACCGAAGCTTTCTTT
CASSVEPQGTEAFF
>TRBJ2-3|NA|TRBD2|TRBV9
TGTGCCAGCAGCGTAGGAGGTAGCGGGGATACGCAGTATTTT
CASSVGGSGDTQYF
>TRBJ2-5|NA|NA|TRBV7-7
TGTGCCAGCACTTCCTTGCCGGGACCCGAAGAGACCCAGTACTTC
CASTSLPGPEETQYF
>TRBJ2-4|NA|NA|TRBV6-5
TGTGCCAGCAGCTCCCAGGAGAGGGGCATTCAGTACTTC
CASSSQERGIQYF
>TRBJ2-7|NA|TRBD2|TRBV7-6
TGTGCCAGCAGCTCCCGGACTAGCGGGGGTGAGCAGTACTTC
CASSSRTSGGEQYF
>TRBJ2-3|NA|NA|TRBV4-1
TGCGCCAGCAGCCAAGATTCAGTAGGGAACCTTAACACAGATACGCAGTATTTT
CASSQDSVGNLNTDTQYF
>TRBJ1-2|NA|TRBD1|TRBV2
TGTGCCAGCAGTGCGAGGGGGCCTTTTTATGGCTACACCTTC
CASSARGPFYGYTF
>TRBJ2-3|NA|TRBD1|TRBV6-5
TGTGCCAGCAGCCGACAGGGAGATACGCAGTATTTT
CASSRQGDTQYF
>TRBJ2-4|NA|TRBD2|TRBV30
TGTGCCTGGGGGGCGGGGGGAGCCAAAAACATTCAGTACTTC
CAWGAGGAKNIQYF
>TRBJ2-4|few|TRBD2|TRBV6-5
TGTGCCAGCAGTTCTACGCGCGCTAGCGGGGAGAACATTCAGTACTTC
CASSSTRASGENIQYF
>TRBJ2-7|NA|TRBD1|TRBV7-8
TGTGCCAGCAGCTTGAGAGACGGGACAGGGAGGAGGGAGCAGTACTTC
CASSLRDGTGRREQYF
>TRBJ1-6|once|TRBD1|TRBV7-9
TGTGCCAGCAGCATTGGACAGGGGGTATCACCCCTCCACTTT
CASSIGQGVSPLHF
>TRBJ1-6|NA|TRBD1|TRBV18
TGTGCCAGCTCACCGGACAGGGGGAATTCACCCCTCCACTTT
CASSPDRGNSPLHF
>TRBJ2-2|NA|TRBD2|TRBV6-5
TGTGCCAGCAGTGTTAGCGGGGGGTACACCGGGGAGCTGTTTTTT
CASSVSGGYTGELFF